This T cell receptor (beta chain) was identified in a study of blood T cell repertoires in COVID-19. Study context: T cells, B-cell-depleted T cells, or PBMCs provided the cDNA or gDNA that served as material.

Original analysis: Estimates of nucleated cell counts were drawn from the amplification of reference gene primers. The method was immunoSEQ multiplex PCR; TCRdb's version includes in-frame clones alone and lacks a portion of them. That table gives V, J and clone size, and the DNA gave D and trimming. This table has 250,000 to 300,000 clones, about nine tenths appearing once. The Seattle patients, enrolled during active infection, were followed longitudinally. Comments on this clone: An end of the junction does not agree with germline; a read error may underlie this.

The CDR3 length is 12 residues. CDR1 is SQVTM, CDR2 ANQGSEA, per germline. This TCR was sampled from a young woman with COVID-19, enrolled during active disease. The genes are TRBV29-1 and TRBJ2-2; 9 bases map to TRBD1. Specimen: peripheral blood. In nucleotides, the CDR3 is TGCAGCGTGGGACAGGGTCGGCGGGGAGCTGTTTTT. This sequence encodes CSVGQGRRGAVF.